This T cell receptor beta chain is drawn from a study of CD8 T cells in Susac syndrome. Germline assignment: CDR1 SGDLS and CDR2 YYNGEE. Trimming removed 0 bases from V and 2 bases from J, with 8 bases in between. This CDR3 comprises 14 residues. CD8+ and CD4+ T cells circulating in blood were sequenced for TCR beta. It was treatment-naive patients with stable or active relapsing-remitting disease who made up the multiple sclerosis controls. While CD8+ and CD4+ T cells were isolated negatively, TEMRA cells were enriched by FACS. After extraction with the RNeasy kit, about 0.5 to 1 ug of the RNA was reverse transcribed using random hexamers. The TCR beta CDR3 was amplified by immunoSEQ multiplex PCR across 54 Vbeta, 13 Jbeta. TCRdb redid the calling of the immunoSEQ multiplex PCR reads with MiXCR, one entry per CDR3 protein. The repertoire has 150,000 or so distinct CDR3 sequences, over 95% of them found once; the top ten carry under 0.15%.

This sequence originates from a human donor with multiple sclerosis. The chain combines TRBV9 with TRBJ2-5; D unclear. What was sequenced was CD8+ T cells from PBMCs. The CDR3 DNA reads as TGTGCCAGCAGCGTAGACTTACTACAAGAGACCCAGTACTTC. It specifies CASSVDLLQETQYF.